Presented here are 14 T cell receptor beta chains from one specimen sequenced in a study of T cell changes during pregnancy in multiple sclerosis. Generated by immunoSEQ multiplex PCR, the TCRdb table keeps only in-frame clones and is missing some. In the table there are around 100,000 clones, about 90% of which are singletons. The sample in question was peripheral blood, obtained after pregnancy. These receptors came from a female donor with multiple sclerosis, enrolled in a pregnancy study.

This clone was seen just once. The chain employs TRBV7-2 and TRBJ1-1; 7 bases are a match to TRBD1. V lost 5 bases to trimming and J lost 1 base; unmatched junction nucleotides: 7. The CDR3 is made up of 15 amino acids. Germline V gene sequence: CDR1 SGHTA, CDR2 FQGNSA. CDR3: CASSPTTGRNTEAFF. In nucleotides, the CDR3 is TGTGCCAGCAGCCCAACGACAGGGAGGAACACTGAAGCTTTCTTT.

The rearrangement uses TRBV27 and TRBJ1-5; unclear D gene. The CDR3 has 13 amino acids. Germline CDR1 reads MNHEY; CDR2 reads SMNVEV (reference sequence). Trimming cost V 3 bases and J 4 bases, with 7 bases left between them. The CDR3 sequence: CASSFASNQPQHF. CDR3 nucleotides: TGTGCCAGCAGTTTCGCCAGTAATCAGCCCCAGCATTTT.

The genes are TRBV2 and TRBJ1-4; D is perhaps TRBD1 (6 bases). The CDR3 runs 14 residues. Looked up from germline, CDR1 is SNHLY and CDR2 is FYNNEI. V lost 7 bases, J lost 11 bases, and 20 bases lay in between. The CDR3 loop is CASTEGTHRDKLFF. CDR3 bases: TGTGCCAGCACCGAGGGGACACACAGGGACAAACTGTTTTTT.

The V and J genes are TRBV18 and TRBJ1-2, with unresolved D. The germline gives CDR1 KGHSH, CDR2 LQKENI. The CDR3 is made up of 14 amino acids. V lost 5 bases and J 4 bases, leaving 14 bases between the germline ends. The CDR3 DNA follows: TGTGCCAGCTCAGAGGGCTCGGCAGTCTATGGCTACACCTTC. Translating gives CASSEGSAVYGYTF.

The chain carries TRBV29-1 and TRBJ2-2, with 8 bases lining up with TRBD2. The CDR3 spans 15 residues. V was clipped by 4 bases and J by 0 bases; unmatched bases: 4. Germline values: CDR1 SQVTM, CDR2 ANQGSEA. The CDR3 DNA reads as TGCAGCGTTGTGGGGCGGGGGGCGAACACCGGGGAGCTGTTTTTT. Translating it yields CSVVGRGANTGELFF.

The chain couples TRBV5-1 to TRBJ1-1; TRBD1 aligns across 9 bases. The CDR3 runs to 14 residues. Germline V gives CDR1 SGHRS, CDR2 YFSETQ. V gave up 5 bases and J gave up 4 bases; unmatched junction bases: 6. The CDR3 reads CASRRDRASTEAFF. CDR3 coding DNA: TGCGCCAGCAGACGGGACAGGGCGTCCACTGAAGCTTTCTTT.

V gene TRBV30 combines with J gene TRBJ1-6, with a possible D match to TRBD1 (6 bases). Trimming removed 3 bases from V and 3 bases from J, with 18 bases in between. Germline V gene lookup returns CDR1 GTSNPN and CDR2 SVGIG (reference sequence). The CDR3 covers 17 residues. This CDR3 is CAWSAGHRESYNSPLHF. CDR3 nucleotide sequence: TGTGCCTGGAGCGCAGGCCACAGGGAAAGCTATAATTCACCCCTCCACTTT. The entire variable domain, with the rest obtained from reference TRBV30 and TRBJ1-6, is as follows: SQTIHQWPATLVQPVGSPLSLECTVEGTSNPNLYWYRQAAGRGLQLLFYSVGIGQISSEVPQNLSASRPQDRQFILSSKKLLLSDSGFYLCAWSAGHRESYNSPLHFGNGTRLTVT.

In its sample, this clone was seen once. This sequence joins TRBV15 and TRBJ2-1; D may be TRBD1 (5 bases). The CDR3 covers 11 residues. The V gene lost 3 bases and the J gene lost 9 bases, with 6 bases spanning the gap. From germline, CDR1 is LNHNV and CDR2 YYDKDF (reference sequence). CDR3 amino acids: CATSSQGEQFF. The CDR3, as DNA: TGTGCCACCAGCAGTCAGGGTGAGCAGTTCTTC.

V is TRBV27 and J is TRBJ1-5; 8 bases fit TRBD1. The V gene end was trimmed by 5 bases and the J gene end by 4 bases; junction bases not matched to a gene: 13. The CDR3 covers 17 residues. Looked up from germline, CDR1 is MNHEY and CDR2 is SMNVEV (reference sequence). In DNA form, the CDR3 reads TGTGCCAGCAGTCCCGGGTCAGGACAGGGACCTAATCAGCCCCAGCATTTT. It is translated as CASSPGSGQGPNQPQHF.

The rearrangement joins TRBV7-8 to TRBJ2-1, with TRBD2 matching over 11 bases. Per the germline V gene, CDR1 is SGHVS and CDR2 is FQNEAQ. CDR3 length: 16 amino acids. V was clipped by 5 bases and J by 6 bases; unmatched bases: 9. The CDR3, as DNA: TGTGCCAGCAGCAGTCCGGGACTAGCGGCTCCCAATGAGCAGTTCTTC. Its protein product is CASSSPGLAAPNEQFF.

The rearrangement uses TRBV6-5 and TRBJ1-5, with 8 bases aligning to TRBD1. Germline V gives CDR1 MNHEY, CDR2 SVGAGI. The CDR3 runs to 14 residues. V gave up 5 bases and J gave up 7 bases; unmatched junction bases: 7. The CDR3 DNA sequence: TGTGCCAGCAGTAACGGACAGGGTAGGCAGCCCCAGCATTTT. Residues: CASSNGQGRQPQHF.

The chain employs TRBV30 and TRBJ1-5; tentative D call: TRBD1 (5 bases). Trimming pared 2 bases from V and 1 base from J, leaving 15 bases between. Germline V CDR1 and CDR2: GTSNPN, SVGIG (reference sequence). The CDR3 consists of 16 residues. CDR3 region: CAWSPSAGLSNQPQHF. The CDR3 coding sequence is TGTGCCTGGAGTCCGTCCGCAGGGCTAAGCAATCAGCCCCAGCATTTT.

This rearrangement joins TRBV6-1 to TRBJ2-7, with D unclear. Per germline, CDR1 MNHNS and CDR2 SASEGT. V was cut by 1 base and J by 0 bases, with 10 bases left in between. The CDR3 spans 15 residues. CDR3 nucleotides: TGTGCCAGCAGTGAAGGGCCGACACTCTCCTACGAGCAGTACTTC. It yields the protein CASSEGPTLSYEQYF.

V is TRBV27 and J is TRBJ1-1, with D tentatively TRBD1 (6 bases). CDR1 and CDR2 (germline): MNHEY, SMNVEV (reference sequence). V was shortened by 7 bases and J by 5 bases, with 8 bases between the two germline ends. The CDR3 extends over 11 amino acids. The CDR3 DNA reads as TGTGCCAGCAAAACAGGGACTGAAGCTTTCTTT. Translating gives CASKTGTEAFF.